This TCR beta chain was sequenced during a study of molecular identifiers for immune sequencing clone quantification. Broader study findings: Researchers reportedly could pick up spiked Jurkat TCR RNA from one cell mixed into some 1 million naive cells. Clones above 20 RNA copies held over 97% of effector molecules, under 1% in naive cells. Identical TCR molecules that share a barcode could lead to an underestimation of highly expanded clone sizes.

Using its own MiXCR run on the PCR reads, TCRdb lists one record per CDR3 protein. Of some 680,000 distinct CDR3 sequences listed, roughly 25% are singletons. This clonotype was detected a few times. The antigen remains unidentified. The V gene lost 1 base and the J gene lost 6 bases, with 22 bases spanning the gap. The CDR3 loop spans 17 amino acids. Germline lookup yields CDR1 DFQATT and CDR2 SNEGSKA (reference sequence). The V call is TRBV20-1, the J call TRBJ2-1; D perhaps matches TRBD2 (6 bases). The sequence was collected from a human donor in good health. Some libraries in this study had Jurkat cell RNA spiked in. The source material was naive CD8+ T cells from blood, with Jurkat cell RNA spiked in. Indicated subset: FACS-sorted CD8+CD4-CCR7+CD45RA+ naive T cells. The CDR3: CSARGRVERVPFNEQFF. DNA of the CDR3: TGCAGTGCTAGAGGGAGGGTAGAGAGGGTCCCCTTCAATGAGCAGTTCTTC.